One sample yielded the 28 T cell receptor beta chains listed below, sequenced in a study of cytomegalovirus exposure and HLA in healthy donors. Primers included in the PCR were 60 Vbeta and 13 Jbeta primers. This table comes from immunoSEQ multiplex PCR, and its TCRdb copy is limited to in-frame clones, with some not included. Of over 50,000 clones in the sample, roughly nine tenths were seen once. The sample comprised PBMCs. The source is a man aged 30 to 39 in good health and CMV-seropositive.

V usage is TRBV2 and J usage is TRBJ2-1; 11 positions agree with TRBD2. This CDR3 spans 17 amino acids. The V segment lost 2 bases and the J segment 7 bases; nucleotides outside the gene matches: 10. Germline V gene lookup returns CDR1 SNHLY and CDR2 FYNNEI. The DNA for the CDR3 is TGTGCCAGCAGTGAAAGGGTAGCGGGAGGGCTCTCTAATGAGCAGTTCTTC. This codes for CASSERVAGGLSNEQFF. The full variable domain, in which reference TRBV2 and TRBJ2-1 provide the parts outside the CDR3, is EPEVTQTPSHQVTQMGQEVILRCVPISNHLYFYWYRQILGQKVEFLVSFYNNEISEKSEIFDDQFSVERPDGSNFTLKIRSTKLEDSAMYFCASSERVAGGLSNEQFFGPGTRLTVL.

Notes on this clone: The conserved phenylalanine or tryptophan normally closing the CDR3 is absent here, so this likely arose from a read error. V and J are TRBV5-1 and TRBJ1-1; 12 nucleotides agree with TRBD1. This CDR3 spans 15 amino acids. CDR1 is SGHRS and CDR2 is YFSETQ in the germline V gene. With 2 bases clipped from V and 2 bases from J, the junction kept 1 base outside the gene matches. CDR3 coding DNA: TGCGCCAGCAGCTTAGGGACAGGGGGCAACACTGAAGCTTTCCTT. Translation: CASSLGTGGNTEAFL.

This clone has a single count. In nucleotides, the CDR3 is TGTGCCAGTAGTAAAACGACAGGGGAGAGCTCCTACAATGAGCAGTTCTTC. This sequence encodes CASSKTTGESSYNEQFF. The genes are TRBV19 and TRBJ2-1, with TRBD1 matching over 8 bases. This CDR3 is 17 amino acids long. Losses at the gene ends were 4 bases for V and 0 bases for J; bases not matched to a gene: 8. Germline assignment: CDR1 LNHDA and CDR2 SQIVND (reference sequence).

CDR3 in amino acids: CASSLSGQGAYTEAFF. CDR3 coding DNA: TGTGCCAGCAGCTTATCGGGACAGGGGGCCTACACTGAAGCTTTCTTT. J is TRBJ1-1 and V is TRBV7-8; the match to TRBD1 covers 12 bases. The J segment lost 3 bases and the V segment lost 2 bases, leaving 4 bases of the junction unmatched. Germline V gives CDR1 SGHVS, CDR2 FQNEAQ. The CDR3 is made up of 16 amino acids.

The rearrangement joins TRBV7-3 to TRBJ1-1, with TRBD1 identical over 8 bases. The J segment lost 7 bases and the V segment lost 4 bases, leaving 5 bases of the junction unmatched. CDR3 length: 13 amino acids. CDR1 is SGHTA and CDR2 is FQGTGA in the germline V gene. As DNA, the CDR3 is TGTGCCAGCAGCTCCGGACAGGGAGGTGAAGCTTTCTTT. Translated, it gives CASSSGQGGEAFF.

The CDR3 region is CASSLAEEGEQYF. DNA for the CDR3: TGTGCCAGCAGTTTGGCCGAGGAAGGCGAGCAGTACTTC. The chain has TRBV28 and TRBJ2-7; D not resolved. V lost 3 bases and J lost 6, with 12 bases in between. There are 13 residues in the CDR3. Per the germline V gene, CDR1 is MDHEN and CDR2 is SYDVKM.

The chain uses TRBV9 and TRBJ2-5; D is possibly TRBD2 (5 bases). The CDR3 covers 14 residues. Deletions cut 0 bases from V and 3 bases from J, with 9 bases between. Germline V gene lookup returns CDR1 SGDLS and CDR2 YYNGEE. The CDR3 is CASSVGPAEETQYF. The CDR3 coding sequence is TGTGCCAGCAGCGTAGGCCCAGCGGAAGAGACCCAGTACTTC.

V gene TRBV21-1 combines with J gene TRBJ1-2; the table names TRBD1, a call not compared with the DNA. TRBV21-1 is a documented pseudogene. This CDR3 contains 19 residues. CDR3 coding DNA: TGTGCCAGCAGCAAAGCGCTTTTGGGTGGACAGGGGATTTCCTATGGCTACACCTTC. Its translation: CASSKALLGGQGISYGYTF.

The chain uses TRBV11-3 and TRBJ2-7; the match to TRBD2 covers 7 bases. J lost 9 bases, V lost 3 bases, and 5 bases had no gene match. This CDR3 contains 12 residues. The germline gives CDR1 SGHNT, CDR2 YENEEA. The CDR3 loop reads CASSLGGSVQYF. The CDR3 DNA follows: TGTGCCAGCAGCTTGGGGGGGAGCGTGCAGTACTTC.

This chain joins TRBV11-2 and TRBJ1-1; D call uncertain. Trimming cost V 1 base and J 4 bases, with 7 bases left between them. The CDR3 consists of 13 residues. Looked up from germline, CDR1 is SGHAT and CDR2 is FQNNGV. For the CDR3, the DNA is TGTGCCAGCAGCTTAGTCGCGGGCACTGAAGCTTTCTTT. Its protein product is CASSLVAGTEAFF.

This clone was detected once. J is TRBJ2-5 and V is TRBV10-1; 7 nucleotides align to TRBD1. This CDR3 region has 14 residues. Germline values: CDR1 WNHNN, CDR2 SYGVQD (reference sequence). V was clipped by 2 bases and J by 4 bases; unmatched bases: 4. CDR3 amino acids: CASSEDRAGETQYF. In DNA form, the CDR3 reads TGCGCCAGCAGTGAGGACAGGGCGGGAGAGACCCAGTACTTC.

CDR3 amino acids: CASTNYGEDPSGELFF. The CDR3, as DNA: TGTGCCAGCACCAACTACGGGGAGGACCCCAGCGGGGAGCTGTTTTTT. This rearrangement joins TRBV19 to TRBJ2-2, with a tentative D call TRBD2 (6 bases). This CDR3 region has 16 residues. V was pared by 9 bases and J by 7 bases, with 24 bases between. Germline values: CDR1 LNHDA, CDR2 SQIVND (reference sequence). The variable domain in full, with the rest retrieved from reference TRBV19 and TRBJ2-2, is DGGITQSPKYLFRKEGQNVTLSCEQNLNHDAMYWYRQDPGQGLRLIYYSQIVNDFQKGDIAEGYSVSREKKESFPLTVTSAQKNPTAFYLCASTNYGEDPSGELFFGEGSRLTVL.

J is TRBJ2-3 and V is TRBV5-1, with 11 positions matching TRBD2. In germline, CDR1 is SGHRS, CDR2 YFSETQ. Trimming removed 4 bases from V and 1 base from J; junction bases left unmatched: 5. The CDR3 is made up of 16 amino acids. Here the CDR3 reads CASSLTSGRGTDTQYF. DNA for the CDR3: TGCGCCAGCAGCCTTACTAGCGGGAGAGGCACAGATACGCAGTATTTT.

This chain joins TRBV6-6 and TRBJ2-1; D is uncertain. The CDR3 has 15 amino acids. V shed 4 bases and J shed 0 bases, with 10 bases lying between them. From germline, CDR1 is MNHNY and CDR2 SVGAGI (reference sequence). The CDR3 DNA reads as TGTGCCAGCAGTTTTACTGATAGCTCCTACAATGAGCAGTTCTTC. It codes for CASSFTDSSYNEQFF.

The chain couples TRBV4-1 to TRBJ1-4, with 7 bases matching TRBD1. CDR1 is MGHRA, CDR2 YSYEKL, per germline. The CDR3 is 13 residues long. After removal of 4 bases from V and 8 bases from J, the junction contained 4 bases not matched to a gene. In nucleotides, the CDR3 is TGCGCCAGCAGCCTTGACAGGGAAGAAAAACTGTTTTTT. Residues: CASSLDREEKLFF.

The chain has TRBV18 and TRBJ1-5; maybe TRBD1 (6 bases). V gave up 2 bases and J gave up 9 bases, with 14 bases separating them. Germline CDR1 reads KGHSH; CDR2 reads LQKENI. The CDR3 consists of 14 residues. CDR3 sequence reads: CASSPEDSRGPQHF. CDR3 DNA: TGTGCCAGCTCACCAGAGGACAGCCGAGGGCCCCAGCATTTT.

This clone has more than one count but fewer than ten. The rearrangement uses TRBV10-3 and TRBJ1-4, with a tentative D call TRBD1 (5 bases). The CDR3 loop spans 13 amino acids. The V and J ends lost 7 bases and 4 bases respectively, with 10 bases between them. Per germline, CDR1 ENHRY and CDR2 SYGVKD. The CDR3 loop reads CAINGGVNEKLFF. CDR3 coding DNA: TGTGCCATCAATGGAGGGGTTAATGAAAAACTGTTTTTT.

The chain carries TRBV5-1 and TRBJ2-1, with D maybe TRBD2 (5 bases). The length of the CDR3 is 14 residues. With 4 bases removed from V and 6 bases from J, the gap between germline ends came to 14 bases. CDR1 is SGHRS, CDR2 YFSETQ, per germline. CDR3: CASSPGLSFNEQFF. The CDR3 coding sequence is TGCGCCAGCAGCCCAGGACTGTCGTTCAATGAGCAGTTCTTC.

The V call is TRBV30, the J call TRBJ2-5; 7 bases agree with TRBD1. The germline CDR1 and CDR2 sequences are GTSNPN and SVGIG (reference sequence). The CDR3 totals 16 residues. With 3 bases clipped from V and 5 bases from J, the junction kept 15 bases outside the gene matches. The CDR3 DNA follows: TGTGCCTGGAGCCCCCCCCCGAGGGGGCGCGAGGAGACCCAGTACTTC. This gives the protein CAWSPPPRGREETQYF.

The chain combines TRBV7-6 with TRBJ2-1, with TRBD2 matching 9 bases. The germline V gene has CDR1 SGHVS and CDR2 FNYEAQ. V was clipped by 5 bases and J by 10 bases; unmatched bases: 15. The CDR3 consists of 16 residues. The CDR3 nucleotides read TGTGCCAGCAGCAGGGGTGAGGCGCGGGGGGGAAAGGAGCAGTTCTTC. Amino acid sequence: CASSRGEARGGKEQFF. The full variable domain, in which reference TRBV7-6 and TRBJ2-1 provide the parts outside the CDR3, is GAGVSQSPRYKVTKRGQDVALRCDPISGHVSLYWYRQALGQGPEFLTYFNYEAQQDKSGLPNDRFSAERPEGSISTLTIQRTEQRDSAMYRCASSRGEARGGKEQFFGPGTRLTVL.

V is TRBV2 and J is TRBJ1-1; 8 nucleotides agree with TRBD1. The CDR3 is 15 amino acids. V lost 7 bases and J lost 0; bases outside the gene matches: 7. CDR1 and CDR2 from the germline V gene are SNHLY and FYNNEI. The CDR3 reads CASTRTGRMNTEAFF. The CDR3 bases are TGTGCCAGCACTCGGACAGGGCGGATGAACACTGAAGCTTTCTTT.

The chain carries TRBV7-3 and TRBJ1-2; D gene ambiguous. Germline CDR1 reads SGHTA; CDR2 reads FQGTGA. The CDR3 totals 13 residues. The V end was cut by 0 bases, the J end by 5 bases, with 7 bases between. This chain's CDR3 is CASSLTNSYGYTF. CDR3 nucleotide sequence: TGTGCCAGCAGCTTAACAAACAGTTATGGCTACACCTTC.

The V gene is TRBV5-6, the J gene TRBJ2-7; D not certain. V dropped 0 bases and J dropped 6 bases, with 13 bases sitting between them. The CDR3 is 14 residues long. The germline CDR1 and CDR2 sequences are SGHDT and YYEEEE. The CDR3 loop is CASSLGHASAEQYF. The CDR3 DNA sequence: TGTGCCAGCAGCTTGGGACATGCATCGGCCGAGCAGTACTTC. Full variable domain (rest looked up from reference TRBV5-6 and TRBJ2-7): DAGVTQSPTHLIKTRGQQVTLRCSPKSGHDTVSWYQQALGQGPQFIFQYYEEEERQRGNFPDRFSGHQFPNYSSELNVNALLLGDSALYLCASSLGHASAEQYFGPGTRLTVT.

The chain joins TRBV9 to TRBJ1-1, with D possibly TRBD1 on 5 matching bases. The germline CDR1 and CDR2 sequences are SGDLS and YYNGEE. Trimming took 0 bases from V and 4 from J, leaving 10 bases between them. The CDR3 has 14 amino acids. The CDR3 protein is CASSVGGGTTEAFF. The DNA of the CDR3 is TGTGCCAGCAGCGTAGGGGGAGGGACCACTGAAGCTTTCTTT.

V gene TRBV27 combines with J gene TRBJ1-2; no reliable D call. Per germline, CDR1 MNHEY and CDR2 SMNVEV (reference sequence). The CDR3 sequence is 15 residues long. Trimming took off 0 bases at V and 5 bases at J, with 13 bases between the two ends. The CDR3 loop reads CASSLSARRPYGYTF. In nucleotides, the CDR3 is TGTGCCAGCAGTTTATCAGCCAGGCGTCCATATGGCTACACCTTC.

This chain's CDR3 is CASSLGGTDAAFF. The CDR3 nucleotides are TGTGCCAGCAGCTTAGGGGGGACTGACGCAGCTTTCTTT. The chain combines TRBV7-9 with TRBJ1-1; possible D gene TRBD1, 5 bases. CDR1 is SEHNR, CDR2 FQNEAQ, per germline (reference sequence). This CDR3 has 13 residues. Trimming stripped 1 base from V and 10 bases from J, with 13 bases between.

The genes are TRBV7-2 and TRBJ2-1; 9 nucleotides line up with TRBD2. Germline CDR1 reads SGHTA; CDR2 reads FQGNSA. The CDR3 covers 15 residues. After removal of 1 base from V and 8 bases from J, the junction contained 6 bases not matched to a gene. CDR3 in amino acids: CASSLVGLAMDEQFF. CDR3 in DNA: TGTGCCAGCAGCTTAGTAGGACTAGCGATGGATGAGCAGTTCTTC.

The chain is built from TRBV9 and TRBJ1-3; TRBD1 matches at 8 bases. Trimming at V came to 0 bases and at J to 5 bases, leaving 4 bases not matched to a gene. Germline lookup yields CDR1 SGDLS and CDR2 YYNGEE. The CDR3 extends over 15 amino acids. The CDR3 region has the DNA TGTGCCAGCAGCGTAGGGGGACAGGCGCGAAACACCATATATTTT. It is translated as CASSVGGQARNTIYF. The variable domain in full, completed from reference TRBV9 and TRBJ1-3, reads DSGVTQTPKHLITATGQRVTLRCSPRSGDLSVYWYQQSLDQGLQFLIQYYNGEERAKGNILERFSAQQFPDLHSELNLSSLELGDSALYFCASSVGGQARNTIYFGEGSWLTVV.